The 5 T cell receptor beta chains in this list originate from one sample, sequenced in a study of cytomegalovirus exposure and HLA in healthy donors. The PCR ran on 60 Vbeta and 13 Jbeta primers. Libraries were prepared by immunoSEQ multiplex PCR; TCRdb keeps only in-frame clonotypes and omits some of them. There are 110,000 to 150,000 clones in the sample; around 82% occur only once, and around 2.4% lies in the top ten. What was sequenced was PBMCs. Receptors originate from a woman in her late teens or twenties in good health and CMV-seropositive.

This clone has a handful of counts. The CDR3 coding sequence is TGTGCCAGCTCACCGGCCCTACAGGGGGCCACCTCTTACAATGAGCAGTTCTTC. Protein sequence: CASSPALQGATSYNEQFF. The chain combines TRBV18 with TRBJ2-1, with 9 bases matching TRBD1. The V gene's germline CDR1 is KGHSH and CDR2 LQKENI. The CDR3 loop spans 18 amino acids. V trimming: 3 bases; J trimming: 4 bases; junction bases outside the gene matches: 13.

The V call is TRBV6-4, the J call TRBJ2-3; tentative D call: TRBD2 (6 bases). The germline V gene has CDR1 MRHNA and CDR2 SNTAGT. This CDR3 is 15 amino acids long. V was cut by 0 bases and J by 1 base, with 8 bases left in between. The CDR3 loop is CASSDSGGGTDTQYF. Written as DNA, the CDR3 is TGTGCCAGCAGTGACTCGGGGGGAGGCACAGATACGCAGTATTTT.

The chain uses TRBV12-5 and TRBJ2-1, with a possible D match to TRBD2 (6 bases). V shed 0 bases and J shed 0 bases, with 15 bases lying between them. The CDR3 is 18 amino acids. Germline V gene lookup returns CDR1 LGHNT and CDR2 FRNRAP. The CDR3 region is CASGLVMGGVSSYNEQFF. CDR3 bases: TGTGCTAGTGGTTTGGTAATGGGCGGGGTAAGCTCCTACAATGAGCAGTTCTTC.

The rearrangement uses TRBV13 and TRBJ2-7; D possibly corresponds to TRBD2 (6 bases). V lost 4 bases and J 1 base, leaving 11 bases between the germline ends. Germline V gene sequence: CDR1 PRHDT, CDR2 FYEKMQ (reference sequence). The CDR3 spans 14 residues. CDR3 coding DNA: TGTGCCAGCAGCTCTGTGGCGGGGTCCTACGAGCAGTACTTC. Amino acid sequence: CASSSVAGSYEQYF.

The CDR3 here is CASSFPGQGLSYGYTF. CDR3 DNA: TGTGCCAGCAGCTTCCCCGGGCAGGGGTTAAGCTATGGCTACACCTTC. The chain uses TRBV5-8 and TRBJ1-2, with a weak D call TRBD1 (6 bases). Deletions cut 2 bases from V and 4 bases from J, with 18 bases between. The CDR3 consists of 16 residues. Germline V CDR1 and CDR2: SGHTS, YDEGEE.